The rows below give T cell receptor beta chains drawn from one sample of a study of persistence of HIV-infected CD4 T cells. The assay was immunoSEQ multiplex PCR, and TCRdb's table has in-frame clones only and misses some. The sample carries 50,000 or so clones, around 75% recorded once. No antigen has been identified for these receptors. The material was CD4+ T cells sorted from PBMCs after roughly 19-hour stimulation, obtained from a patient who received antiretroviral therapy. Every receptor here comes from an adult man with HIV who was CMV-seropositive. CDR3s include the opening cysteine and the closing phenylalanine or tryptophan.

v_gene: TRBV12-3/TRBV12-4; j_gene: TRBJ1-5; CDR3aa: CASLQGGAQPQHF
v_gene: TRBV3-1/TRBV3-2; j_gene: TRBJ2-1; CDR3aa: CASTPSGARDEQFF
v_gene: TRBV6-6; j_gene: TRBJ2-1; CDR3aa: CASSPASYNEQFF
v_gene: TRBV5-4; j_gene: TRBJ1-6; CDR3aa: CASSLEPGRASSPLHF
v_gene: TRBV7-8; j_gene: TRBJ1-1; CDR3aa: CASSLNAGQGNTEAFF
v_gene: TRBV4-1; j_gene: TRBJ1-6; CDR3aa: CASSHPDINSPLHF
v_gene: TRBV14; j_gene: TRBJ2-3; CDR3aa: CASSQLGTARTDTQYF
v_gene: TRBV5-1; j_gene: TRBJ2-5; CDR3aa: CASSLGAGMMYQETQYF
v_gene: TRBV6-6; j_gene: TRBJ1-5; CDR3aa: CASRGASHSNQPQHF
v_gene: TRBV30; j_gene: TRBJ1-5; CDR3aa: CAWSVQGRQPQHF
v_gene: TRBV9; j_gene: TRBJ2-1; CDR3aa: CASSVVSGSYNEQFF
v_gene: TRBV19; j_gene: TRBJ2-3; CDR3aa: CASKPQGPDTQYF
v_gene: TRBV7-2; j_gene: TRBJ1-5; CDR3aa: CASSPGGGTQPQHF
v_gene: TRBV10-2; j_gene: TRBJ2-1; CDR3aa: CASSDRVAGGLNNEQFF
v_gene: TRBV20-1; j_gene: TRBJ2-1; CDR3aa: CSASRHNEQFF
v_gene: TRBV10-2; j_gene: TRBJ1-1; CDR3aa: CASSPHNTEAFF
v_gene: TRBV7-6; j_gene: TRBJ2-3; CDR3aa: CASSLGPGGTDTQYF
v_gene: TRBV6-6; j_gene: TRBJ2-7; CDR3aa: CASSPQGAVRYF
v_gene: TRBV6-6; j_gene: TRBJ2-2; CDR3aa: CASSYPSGRSGELFF
v_gene: TRBV5-4; j_gene: TRBJ2-3; CDR3aa: CAVWEAGRTDTQYF
v_gene: TRBV27; j_gene: TRBJ2-6; CDR3aa: CASRWAGPSGANVLTF
v_gene: TRBV30; j_gene: TRBJ1-1; CDR3aa: CAWSVEVGNTEAFF
v_gene: TRBV5-5; j_gene: TRBJ1-3; CDR3aa: CASSLGGVYGNTIYF
v_gene: TRBV6-5; j_gene: TRBJ1-1; CDR3aa: CASIVTGYNTEAFF
v_gene: TRBV27; j_gene: TRBJ1-2; CDR3aa: CASSYREGYGYTF
v_gene: TRBV19; j_gene: TRBJ1-6; CDR3aa: CASSMGQVYNSPLHF
v_gene: TRBV30; j_gene: TRBJ1-4; CDR3aa: CAWSPRGAPNNEKLFF
v_gene: TRBV6-1; j_gene: TRBJ1-1; CDR3aa: CASSEHQGTEAFF
v_gene: TRBV10-2; j_gene: TRBJ1-1; CDR3aa: CASSGYKNTEAFF
v_gene: TRBV19; j_gene: TRBJ1-2; CDR3aa: CASSFYPGTEYGYTF
v_gene: TRBV2; j_gene: TRBJ1-3; CDR3aa: CASSGLGTGNTIYF